Listed here are 10 T cell receptor beta chains from one sample, sequenced in a study of T-cell reconstitution after alpha-beta-depleted transplantation in children. The TCRbeta library was prepared with unique molecular identifiers. One entry per CDR3 protein results from TCRdb running MiXCR on the PCR reads. The repertoire holds about a million distinct CDR3 sequences, with less than 30% as singletons. The material was PBMCs, mostly from graft donor cells, obtained 360 days after TCRalphabeta/CD19-depleted stem cell transplant. The receptors originated from a boy less than two years old who had a stem cell transplant for SCID, so the T cells may come from the graft donor.

The table lists this clonotype with a count of one. CDR3 amino acids: CSAQPDRRDTQYF. The CDR3 nucleotides read TGCAGTGCCCAGCCGGACCGCCGAGATACGCAGTATTTT. This chain uses TRBV20-1 with TRBJ2-3; unclear D gene. There are 13 residues in the CDR3. V was cut by 6 bases and J by 5 bases, with 15 bases left in between. From germline, CDR1 is DFQATT and CDR2 SNEGSKA (reference sequence).

In its sample, this clonotype was seen a few times. The chain uses TRBV20-1 and TRBJ2-7; the match to TRBD1 covers 9 bases. V was pared by 7 bases and J by 2 bases, with 6 bases of the junction left unmatched. Germline V CDR1 and CDR2: DFQATT, SNEGSKA (reference sequence). There are 13 residues in the CDR3. Here the CDR3 reads CSVRGTGTYEQYF. The CDR3 nucleotides are TGCAGTGTTCGGGGGACAGGGACCTACGAGCAGTACTTC.

This clonotype appeared a few times. J is TRBJ2-3 and V is TRBV5-1; D unclear. The V gene's germline CDR1 is SGHRS and CDR2 YFSETQ. The CDR3 covers 14 residues. Trimming removed 2 bases at V and 3 bases at J, with 10 bases between. The CDR3 is CASSFLPPTDTQYF. CDR3 nucleotide sequence: TGCGCCAGCAGCTTCCTCCCTCCTACAGATACGCAGTATTTT.

The sample holds one count of this clonotype. The chain couples TRBV6-2 or TRBV6-3 to TRBJ2-1; D might be TRBD2 (6 bases). Germline values: CDR1 MNHEY, CDR2 SVGEGT. This CDR3 has 14 residues. V lost 6 bases and J 5 bases, leaving 14 bases between the germline ends. The CDR3 coding sequence is TGTGCCAGCAGCCCCGAGGCGGGGCACAATGAGCAGTTCTTC. This gives the protein CASSPEAGHNEQFF.

V is TRBV5-1 and J is TRBJ2-7; TRBD2 aligns across 7 bases. Germline assignment: CDR1 SGHRS and CDR2 YFSETQ. With V trimmed by 4 bases and J by 2 bases, 3 bases remained unmatched. The CDR3 is made up of 13 amino acids. For the CDR3, the DNA is TGCGCCAGCAGCGTCCGGGAGGCCTACGAGCAGTACTTC. Protein: CASSVREAYEQYF.

J is TRBJ1-6 and V is TRBV28; the D gene is possibly TRBD1 (5 bases). Germline CDR1 MDHEN, CDR2 SYDVKM. Trimming removed 4 bases from V and 9 bases from J, with 7 bases in between. This CDR3 comprises 12 residues. Here the CDR3 DNA reads TGTGCCAGCAGTTGGGGACGTTCACCCCTCCACTTT. Amino acid sequence: CASSWGRSPLHF.

This clonotype was picked up a small number of times. This chain links TRBV20-1 with TRBJ2-5, with 8 bases aligning to TRBD1. Trimming at V came to 2 bases and at J to 4 bases, leaving 3 bases not matched to a gene. CDR3 length: 13 amino acids. Germline V gives CDR1 DFQATT, CDR2 SNEGSKA (reference sequence). The CDR3 spells CSARSRGRETQYF. The CDR3, as DNA: TGCAGTGCTAGATCCAGGGGGCGAGAGACCCAGTACTTC.

This clonotype was found a few times. This chain joins TRBV28 and TRBJ2-3; D gene uncertain. Germline-derived CDR1 and CDR2 are MDHEN and SYDVKM. This CDR3 comprises 12 residues. V shed 5 bases and J shed 9 bases, with 12 bases lying between them. In DNA form, the CDR3 reads TGTGCCAGCAGTAAAGACCTCCGGACGCAGTATTTT. It is translated as CASSKDLRTQYF.

This clonotype was counted between two and nine times. The chain uses TRBV4-2 and TRBJ2-1; either TRBD1 or TRBD2 may fit D (5 bases each). CDR1 and CDR2 (germline): LGHNA, YNFKEQ. The CDR3 length is 14 residues. Trimming removed 6 bases from V and 6 bases from J, with 15 bases in between. For the CDR3, the DNA is TGTGCCAGCAGTATCCCCGGGACCCCCAATGAGCAGTTCTTC. Encoded protein: CASSIPGTPNEQFF.

This rearrangement joins TRBV6-1 to TRBJ1-5; 8 nucleotides align to TRBD1. Trimming at V came to 4 bases and at J to 5 bases, leaving 4 bases not matched to a gene. The CDR3 totals 14 residues. From germline, CDR1 is MNHNS and CDR2 SASEGT. The CDR3 nucleotides are TGTGCCAGCAGTGTAACAGGGGGGCATCAGCCCCAGCATTTT. Its translation is CASSVTGGHQPQHF.